This T cell receptor beta chain was retrieved from a study of T-cell reconstitution after alpha-beta-depleted transplantation in children. Study-level findings and limits: Recipient T cells and thymic progenitors that survived gave rise to the high TCRbeta diversity observed at day 60 in some patients. The main origin of T-cell counts and diversity one year after transplant was newly produced T cells.

Germline CDR1 and CDR2: LGHNA and YSLEER. The CDR3 is 15 amino acids. The ends lost 4 bases at V and 7 bases at J; junction bases unmatched: 5. Unique molecular identifiers were used in preparing the TCRbeta library. One entry per CDR3 protein, called by TCRdb with MiXCR from the PCR reads. The data show about 200,000 distinct CDR3 sequences, with roughly 6% seen just once and 4.5% to 5.5% held by the top ten. The table lists this clonotype with many counts. Its antigen is still unknown. This TCR was sampled from a girl under three years old with combined immunodeficiency, due to receive a stem cell transplant. The chain couples TRBV4-3 to TRBJ2-2; 11 nucleotides line up with TRBD2. The sample here was PBMCs, taken before TCRalphabeta/CD19-depleted stem cell transplant. CDR3 sequence (DNA): TGCGCCAGCAGCCCCTCTAGCGGGGGGCGCGGGGAGCTGTTTTTT. Its protein product is CASSPSSGGRGELFF.